This TCR beta chain was documented in a study of cytomegalovirus exposure and HLA in healthy donors. Across the study: Earlier, some 180 million T cells were analyzed, and around 100 million unique TCR beta sequences were found among them. General study points: Among TCR beta chains, those listed as cytomegalovirus-associated numbered approximately 150. Another analysis was done later, and it associated roughly 15,000 TCR beta sequences with HLA alleles at 0.05 false discovery rate.

The PCR was carried out with 60 Vbeta primers and 13 Jbeta primers. Assay: immunoSEQ multiplex PCR; the TCRdb copy retains only in-frame clones and omits some. The sample contains roughly 120,000 clones, around 77% of which appear only once. This clone showed up just once. Its matching antigen is unknown. In the same sample, other DNA sequences code for this CDR3. V was shortened by 0 bases and J by 2 bases, with 9 bases between the two germline ends. This CDR3 spans 15 amino acids. CDR1 is SGHRS and CDR2 is YFSETQ in the germline V gene. Input material: PBMCs. The chain uses TRBV5-1 and TRBJ2-1; D is possibly TRBD1 (5 bases). This TCR was recovered from a man aged 50 to 60 in good health and CMV-seropositive. This CDR3 is CASSLEGAAYNEQFF. The CDR3 DNA reads TGCGCCAGCAGCTTGGAAGGGGCCGCCTACAATGAGCAGTTCTTC.